The 4 T cell receptor beta chains below were found in one sample sequenced in a study of cytomegalovirus exposure and HLA in healthy donors. Produced via immunoSEQ multiplex PCR; TCRdb's table is partial and in-frame only. The sample lists over 250,000 clones, around 86% occurring once. The sample was PBMCs. These TCRs come from a woman aged 18-29 years in good health and CMV-seronegative.

In DNA, the CDR3 is TGTGCCAGCAGCCAAGATGCAGGGATAACCAATGGCTACACCTTC. It is translated as CASSQDAGITNGYTF. The chain recombines TRBV4-2 with TRBJ1-2, with a possible D match to TRBD1 (5 bases). In germline, CDR1 is LGHNA, CDR2 YNFKEQ. CDR3 length equals 15 residues. V shed 0 bases and J shed 6 bases, with 14 bases lying between them.

J is TRBJ2-3 and V is TRBV7-6, with 10 bases aligning to TRBD2. CDR1 is SGHVS and CDR2 is FNYEAQ in the germline V gene. V trimming: 5 bases; J trimming: 6 bases; junction bases outside the gene matches: 14. This CDR3 is built from 17 residues. CDR3 DNA: TGTGCCAGCAGCCCCTTCGGGTCTAGCGGGAGTTCGGATACGCAGTATTTT. Its protein product is CASSPFGSSGSSDTQYF.

This clone was detected a few times. The chain couples TRBV10-1 to TRBJ1-5, with D possibly matching TRBD1 (5 bases). The germline V and J ends were trimmed by 11 bases and 5 bases, with 19 bases remaining between them. The germline gives CDR1 WNHNN, CDR2 SYGVQD (reference sequence). This CDR3 spans 14 amino acids. The DNA for the CDR3 is TGCGCCCAAAGACATAGCAGGGTGGATCAGCCCCAGCATTTT. Protein product: CAQRHSRVDQPQHF.

V is TRBV7-3 and J is TRBJ2-6; a possible D gene is TRBD2 (5 bases). V was shortened by 3 bases and J by 0 bases, with 9 bases between the two germline ends. The CDR3 is 16 amino acids. Germline assignment: CDR1 SGHTA and CDR2 FQGTGA. The CDR3 sequence is CASSLGAASGANVLTF. In DNA, the CDR3 is TGTGCCAGCAGCTTGGGAGCGGCCTCTGGGGCCAACGTCCTGACTTTC.